A single sample gave rise to the 9 T cell receptor beta chains below, sequenced in a study of a mutant IDH1 vaccine in newly diagnosed glioma. No antigen has been identified for these receptors. Generated by immunoSEQ multiplex PCR, the TCRdb table keeps only in-frame clones and is missing some. This sample has about 62,000 clones, with 89% found just once. The time point denotes: week 11, during vaccination. Each dose delivered 300 ug of mutant IDH1 20-mer peptide subcutaneously with imiquimod. The material was PBMCs, obtained from a glioma patient whose treatment included an IDH1 peptide vaccine. The source of these receptors is a man in his forties with glioma.

The rearrangement joins TRBV6-1 to TRBJ2-3; 10 bases match TRBD2. The germline V gene has CDR1 MNHNS and CDR2 SASEGT. J lost 4 bases, V lost 5 bases, and 6 bases had no gene match. This CDR3 region has 15 residues. The CDR3 nucleotides read TGTGCCAGCAGTCAAACTAGCGGGGCAGCAGATACGCAGTATTTT. It encodes CASSQTSGAADTQYF.

The CDR3 nucleotides are TGTGCCAGCAGTTACTCCGGGTTCGAGCAGTTCTTC. This gives the protein CASSYSGFEQFF. This sequence joins TRBV6-5 and TRBJ2-1; D gene uncertain. The CDR3 contains 12 residues. V lost 0 bases to trimming and J lost 10 bases, with 7 bases between them. The germline V gene has CDR1 MNHEY and CDR2 SVGAGI.

This clone was observed once. V gene TRBV19 combines with J gene TRBJ1-2, with a weak D call TRBD1 (5 bases). CDR3 length equals 13 residues. Trimming cost V 8 bases and J 8 bases, with 18 bases left between them. CDR1 is LNHDA, CDR2 SQIVND, per germline (reference sequence). The CDR3 here is CASSTVPSWGYTF. The CDR3 DNA is TGTGCCAGTTCGACAGTCCCCTCGTGGGGCTACACCTTC. The variable domain in full, with the rest retrieved from reference TRBV19 and TRBJ1-2, is DGGITQSPKYLFRKEGQNVTLSCEQNLNHDAMYWYRQDPGQGLRLIYYSQIVNDFQKGDIAEGYSVSREKKESFPLTVTSAQKNPTAFYLCASSTVPSWGYTFGSGTRLTVV.

The rearrangement links TRBV7-6 to TRBJ2-2; 8 bases are a match to TRBD1. From germline, CDR1 is SGHVS and CDR2 FNYEAQ. This CDR3 has 14 residues. The J segment lost 4 bases and the V segment lost 3 bases, leaving 1 base of the junction unmatched. CDR3 DNA sequence: TGTGCCAGCAGCTTGGGGACAGGCACCGGGGAGCTGTTTTTT. It yields the protein CASSLGTGTGELFF.

This clone was observed a few times. V usage is TRBV2 and J usage is TRBJ2-3, with 10 bases aligning to TRBD1. The CDR3 length is 16 residues. Germline-derived CDR1 and CDR2 are SNHLY and FYNNEI. After removal of 7 bases from V and 1 base from J, the junction contained 8 bases not matched to a gene. CDR3 in amino acids: CASIRQGALRTDTQYF. In DNA form, the CDR3 reads TGTGCCAGCATTCGACAGGGGGCTCTACGCACAGATACGCAGTATTTT.

This clone was counted once. The chain carries TRBV28 and TRBJ2-7; D could derive from TRBD1 or TRBD2 (5 bases each). CDR1 and CDR2 (germline): MDHEN, SYDVKM. CDR3 length equals 14 residues. Trimming took 7 bases from V and 0 from J, leaving 13 bases between them. The CDR3 reads CASMGDAGSYEQYV. The CDR3 DNA is TGTGCCAGCATGGGGGACGCAGGCTCCTACGAGCAGTACGTC.

Concerning this clone: In the same sample, other DNA sequences code for this CDR3. This rearrangement joins TRBV19 to TRBJ1-5; TRBD1 aligns across 9 bases. V lost 6 bases to trimming and J lost 4 bases; unmatched junction nucleotides: 4. This CDR3 has 14 residues. Germline lookup yields CDR1 LNHDA and CDR2 SQIVND (reference sequence). CDR3 residues: CASSTTGGNQPQHF. CDR3 bases: TGTGCCAGTAGCACGACAGGGGGGAATCAGCCCCAGCATTTT.

The chain employs TRBV6-5 and TRBJ2-5, with 7 bases matching TRBD2. Trimming took 0 bases from V and 3 from J; bases not matched to a gene: 7. The CDR3 sequence is 16 residues long. CDR1 and CDR2 from the germline V gene are MNHEY and SVGAGI. CDR3 sequence (DNA): TGTGCCAGCAGTTACTCGGCAGCCAGCGGGGAAGAGACCCAGTACTTC. It codes for CASSYSAASGEETQYF.

This rearrangement joins TRBV7-2 to TRBJ2-1; D perhaps matches TRBD2 (6 bases). Trimming pared 5 bases from V and 10 bases from J, leaving 21 bases between. Germline V CDR1 and CDR2: SGHTA, FQGNSA. This CDR3 has 15 residues. The CDR3 region has the DNA TGTGCCAGCAGCCGATCCGGGGACTCCTCCTGGGAGCAGTTCTTC. Encoded protein: CASSRSGDSSWEQFF.